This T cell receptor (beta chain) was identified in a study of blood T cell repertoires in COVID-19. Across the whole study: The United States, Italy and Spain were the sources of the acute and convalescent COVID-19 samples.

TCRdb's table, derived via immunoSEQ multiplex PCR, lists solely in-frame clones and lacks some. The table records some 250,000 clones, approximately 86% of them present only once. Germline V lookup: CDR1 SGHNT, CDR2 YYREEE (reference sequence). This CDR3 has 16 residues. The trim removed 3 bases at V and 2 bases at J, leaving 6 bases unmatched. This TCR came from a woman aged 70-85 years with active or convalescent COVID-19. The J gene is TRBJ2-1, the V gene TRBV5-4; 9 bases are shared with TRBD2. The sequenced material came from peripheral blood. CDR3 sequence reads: CASSSQTSGTYNEQFF. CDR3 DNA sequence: TGTGCCAGCAGCTCTCAGACTAGCGGTACCTACAATGAGCAGTTCTTC. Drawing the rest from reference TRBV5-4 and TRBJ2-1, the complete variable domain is ETGVTQSPTHLIKTRGQQVTLRCSSQSGHNTVSWYQQALGQGPQFIFQYYREEENGRGNFPPRFSGLQFPNYSSELNVNALELDDSALYLCASSSQTSGTYNEQFFGPGTRLTVL.